This T cell receptor (beta chain) was captured in a study of T cell changes during pregnancy in multiple sclerosis. The germline V gene has CDR1 MNHEY and CDR2 SMNVEV (reference sequence). V was clipped by 6 bases and J by 5 bases; unmatched bases: 14. This CDR3 spans 16 amino acids. Profiling relied on immunoSEQ multiplex PCR, and the TCRdb table lists in-frame clones only, not all of them. The sample includes about 40,000 clones, 92% of them seen just once. The source material was CD8+ T cells from peripheral blood mononuclear cells, sampled in the first trimester of pregnancy. This rearrangement joins TRBV27 to TRBJ2-7; 9 nucleotides line up with TRBD1. The sequence derives from a female donor with multiple sclerosis, enrolled in a pregnancy study. Here the CDR3 DNA reads TGTGCCAGCAGCCTATCCTCCGGGACAGGGAAACACGAGCAGTACTTC. It translates to CASSLSSGTGKHEQYF.